These 30 T cell receptor beta chains originate from one sample sequenced in a study of untreated major depressive disorder. Sequencing was performed with immunoSEQ multiplex PCR; in TCRdb, only in-frame clones are kept and a portion is missing. The sample lists tens of thousands of clones, just under 95% occurring once. Sequencing was performed on CD4+ T cells from PBMCs. The receptors were sampled from a man aged 25-40 years in good health.

J is TRBJ1-1 and V is TRBV5-4; D unclear. Per germline, CDR1 SGHNT and CDR2 YYREEE (reference sequence). The V and J ends lost 0 bases and 4 bases respectively, with 13 bases between them. This CDR3 is 15 amino acids long. The CDR3, as DNA: TGTGCCAGCAGCTTGGCAAGGGTGTTGGGCACTGAAGCTTTCTTT. Encoded protein: CASSLARVLGTEAFF.

V usage is TRBV4-3 and J usage is TRBJ1-2, with unresolved D. Trimming left V 0 bases short and J 7 bases short, with 9 bases between. This CDR3 region has 13 residues. Germline-derived CDR1 and CDR2 are LGHNA and YSLEER. The CDR3 loop is CASSQDDQSGYTF. CDR3 in DNA: TGCGCCAGCAGCCAAGATGACCAGTCTGGCTACACCTTC.

V is TRBV4-3 and J is TRBJ2-3; D is ambiguous. This CDR3 has 12 amino acids. Germline V gene lookup returns CDR1 LGHNA and CDR2 YSLEER. V dropped 0 bases and J dropped 6 bases, with 4 bases sitting between them. The DNA of the CDR3 is TGCGCCAGCAGCCAAGAGGGGGATACGCAGTATTTT. It is translated as CASSQEGDTQYF.

The chain joins TRBV4-2 to TRBJ2-5; no firm D call. This CDR3 region has 13 residues. Trimming cost V 2 bases and J 4 bases, with 8 bases left between them. Germline CDR1 reads LGHNA; CDR2 reads YNFKEQ. The CDR3 sequence is CASSQYRLETQYF. CDR3 DNA: TGTGCCAGCAGCCAATACCGACTAGAGACCCAGTACTTC.

This clone appeared a single time. This chain joins TRBV2 and TRBJ1-1, with D tentatively TRBD1 (5 bases). Trimming took off 4 bases at V and 3 bases at J, with 12 bases between the two ends. Per germline, CDR1 SNHLY and CDR2 FYNNEI. The CDR3 sequence is 14 residues long. The CDR3 nucleotides are TGTGCCAGCAGTGTGTCAAAGGGGTACACTGAAGCTTTCTTT. Translated: CASSVSKGYTEAFF.

CDR3 DNA sequence: TGTGCCAGTAGTATGTCTTTTAGTAACTATGGCTACACCTTC. Translating it yields CASSMSFSNYGYTF. The chain is built from TRBV19 and TRBJ1-2; D is unresolved. Trimming stripped 3 bases from V and 1 base from J, with 9 bases between. The CDR3 runs to 14 residues. The germline V gene has CDR1 LNHDA and CDR2 SQIVND (reference sequence).

This rearrangement joins TRBV25-1 to TRBJ1-2; unclear D gene. The CDR3 extends over 12 amino acids. The V and J ends lost 1 base and 6 bases respectively, with 6 bases between them. Germline V gives CDR1 MGHDK, CDR2 SYGVNS. The DNA of the CDR3 is TGTGCCAGCAGTGAATTGTGGGATGGCTACACCTTC. This translates into CASSELWDGYTF.

CDR3 in DNA: TGCAGCGTCAGACAGGGAGGCACTGAAGCTTTCTTT. Translating gives CSVRQGGTEAFF. V and J are TRBV29-1 and TRBJ1-1; 7 positions match TRBD1. The J segment lost 4 bases and the V segment lost 6 bases, leaving 5 bases of the junction unmatched. This CDR3 has 12 residues. Germline V lookup: CDR1 SQVTM, CDR2 ANQGSEA. Full variable domain (outside the CDR3, taken from reference TRBV29-1 and TRBJ1-1): SAVISQKPSRDICQRGTSLTIQCQVDSQVTMMFWYRQQPGQSLTLIATANQGSEATYESGFVIDKFPISRPNLTFSTLTVSNMSPEDSSIYLCSVRQGGTEAFFGQGTRLTVV.

The chain uses TRBV4-1 and TRBJ1-4; possibly TRBD1 for D (6 bases). The CDR3 has 17 amino acids. Germline CDR1 reads MGHRA; CDR2 reads YSYEKL. V shed 0 bases and J shed 2 bases, with 13 bases lying between them. The CDR3 here is CASSQEGGRSTNEKLFF. In DNA, the CDR3 is TGCGCCAGCAGCCAAGAAGGGGGGAGGTCGACTAATGAAAAACTGTTTTTT.

This chain connects TRBV27 to TRBJ1-1, with D unclear. This CDR3 has 15 residues. Germline CDR1 MNHEY, CDR2 SMNVEV (reference sequence). Trimming cost V 5 bases and J 0 bases, with 13 bases left between them. The CDR3 region is CASSKNYMMNTEAFF. In nucleotides, the CDR3 is TGTGCCAGCAGTAAGAACTACATGATGAACACTGAAGCTTTCTTT.

The J gene is TRBJ1-4, the V gene TRBV4-3; D remains ambiguous. Germline V gene data show CDR1 as LGHNA and CDR2 as YSLEER. The CDR3 runs to 19 residues. V was cut by 1 base and J by 3 bases, with 21 bases left in between. The CDR3 loop reads CASSQGARNHQEANEKLFF. For the CDR3, the DNA is TGCGCCAGCAGCCAAGGCGCGCGGAACCATCAGGAGGCTAATGAAAAACTGTTTTTT.

In DNA, the CDR3 is TGCGCCAGCAGCTTGGAGGCTAGGAGAGATGAGCAGTTCTTC. Translating it yields CASSLEARRDEQFF. The rearrangement links TRBV5-1 to TRBJ2-1, with D unresolved. This CDR3 comprises 14 residues. Trimming removed 0 bases from V and 8 bases from J, with 12 bases in between. The germline V gene encodes CDR1 SGHRS and CDR2 YFSETQ.

The chain recombines TRBV20-1 with TRBJ2-7; no clear D gene. Germline CDR1 and CDR2: DFQATT and SNEGSKA (reference sequence). Trimming pared 1 base from V and 6 bases from J, leaving 7 bases between. The CDR3 is 11 residues long. The CDR3: CSARVLGEQYF. Here the CDR3 DNA reads TGCAGTGCTAGAGTCTTGGGCGAGCAGTACTTC.

This chain joins TRBV5-1 and TRBJ1-4; 7 bases map to TRBD1. Germline trimming cut 3 bases from V and 12 bases from J; bases unmatched to any gene: 8. CDR1 SGHRS and CDR2 YFSETQ come from the germline V gene. The CDR3 runs to 13 residues. The CDR3 nucleotides read TGCGCCAGCAGCTATGTGGGCAGGGGGGAACTGTTTTTT. The encoded protein is CASSYVGRGELFF.

The rearrangement links TRBV6-6 to TRBJ2-2, with 8 bases identical to TRBD2. The CDR3 is 15 residues long. V trimming: 6 bases; J trimming: 1 base; junction bases outside the gene matches: 4. Germline-derived CDR1 and CDR2 are MNHNY and SVGAGI (reference sequence). This CDR3 is CASRKLAENTGELFF. DNA of the CDR3: TGTGCCAGCAGAAAACTAGCGGAGAACACCGGGGAGCTGTTTTTT.

This clone was recorded a few times. The chain recombines TRBV9 with TRBJ1-2; D is unclear. The germline gives CDR1 SGDLS, CDR2 YYNGEE. V lost 4 bases and J lost 8, with 12 bases in between. This CDR3 comprises 12 residues. The CDR3 DNA is TGTGCCAGCAGCCCCCGGGAGGGAGGCTACACCTTC. This codes for CASSPREGGYTF. Variable domain in full (rest from reference TRBV9 and TRBJ1-2): DSGVTQTPKHLITATGQRVTLRCSPRSGDLSVYWYQQSLDQGLQFLIQYYNGEERAKGNILERFSAQQFPDLHSELNLSSLELGDSALYFCASSPREGGYTFGSGTRLTVV.

This chain joins TRBV6-5 and TRBJ2-7; 9 bases are shared with TRBD2. V dropped 0 bases and J dropped 2; count of bases not matched to a gene: 5. Germline V gives CDR1 MNHEY, CDR2 SVGAGI. The CDR3 is 16 residues long. CDR3 sequence reads: CASSYSLGGRAYEQYF. CDR3 in DNA: TGTGCCAGCAGTTACTCGTTGGGCGGGAGGGCCTACGAGCAGTACTTC.

A single count supports this clone. The chain uses TRBV27 and TRBJ2-1; TRBD2 is a possible D gene (5 bases). The CDR3 sequence is 13 residues long. Germline V CDR1 and CDR2: MNHEY, SMNVEV (reference sequence). V lost 6 bases, J lost 10 bases, and 16 bases lay in between. The CDR3 sequence: CASRRTGPTEQFF. The CDR3 nucleotides read TGTGCCAGCAGGCGGACTGGACCGACGGAGCAGTTCTTC.

The chain joins TRBV18 to TRBJ1-2; D remains ambiguous. Trimming removed 6 bases from V and 0 bases from J, with 8 bases in between. Looked up from germline, CDR1 is KGHSH and CDR2 is LQKENI. The CDR3 contains 13 residues. The CDR3 bases are TGTGCCAGCTCCCGAGAGTCTAACTATGGCTACACCTTC. It specifies CASSRESNYGYTF.

In this sample, this clone turned up once. CDR3 coding DNA: TGTGCCTGGAGTGTACTAGCGGGGTCCTACAATGAGCAGTTCTTC. Translation gives CAWSVLAGSYNEQFF. The gene calls are TRBV30 and TRBJ2-1; 10 bases match TRBD2. Germline values: CDR1 GTSNPN, CDR2 SVGIG (reference sequence). The CDR3 contains 15 residues. J was trimmed by 1 base and V by 0 bases; bases with no gene match: 0.

The chain recombines TRBV5-1 with TRBJ2-7; D remains unclear. The CDR3 consists of 14 residues. CDR1 is SGHRS, CDR2 YFSETQ, per germline. Trimming shortened V by 0 bases and J by 0 bases, and 7 bases separated the two germline ends. The CDR3 nucleotides are TGCGCCAGCAGCTTGGTCCCAGACTCCTACGAGCAGTACTTC. Protein sequence: CASSLVPDSYEQYF.

Only a few counts were recorded for this clone. The chain couples TRBV9 to TRBJ2-7; the D gene is possibly TRBD1 (6 bases). The CDR3 consists of 15 residues. V was trimmed by 0 bases and J by 0 bases, leaving 10 bases between them. Looked up from germline, CDR1 is SGDLS and CDR2 is YYNGEE. DNA for the CDR3: TGTGCCAGCAGCGTAGCAGGGGCTAACTCCTACGAGCAGTACTTC. It translates to CASSVAGANSYEQYF.

This clone was seen only a few times. V and J are TRBV9 and TRBJ1-2; weak D call: TRBD1 (5 bases). Germline CDR1 and CDR2: SGDLS and YYNGEE. This CDR3 contains 15 residues. The germline V and J ends were trimmed by 4 bases and 6 bases, with 19 bases remaining between them. The CDR3 loop is CASSPSVGGFDGYTF. The DNA for the CDR3 is TGTGCCAGCAGCCCCTCCGTCGGGGGTTTTGATGGCTACACCTTC.

This sequence joins TRBV6-1 and TRBJ2-7; D remains unclear. The length of the CDR3 is 12 residues. CDR1 and CDR2 from the germline V gene are MNHNS and SASEGT. V lost 1 base and J lost 1, with 2 bases in between. Here the CDR3 DNA reads TGTGCCAGCAGTGAAGAATCCTACGAGCAGTACTTC. This codes for CASSEESYEQYF.

The CDR3 region is CASSESTSGSYNEQFF. In nucleotides, the CDR3 is TGTGCCAGCAGTGAAAGTACTAGCGGGTCCTACAATGAGCAGTTCTTC. The genes are TRBV6-1 and TRBJ2-1, with 9 bases identical to TRBD2. Germline V CDR1 and CDR2: MNHNS, SASEGT. Trimming at V came to 2 bases and at J to 1 base, leaving 3 bases not matched to a gene. The CDR3 sequence is 16 residues long.

The V gene is TRBV25-1, the J gene TRBJ2-3; 7 nucleotides align to TRBD2. J lost 1 base, V lost 1 base, and 5 bases had no gene match. CDR1 MGHDK and CDR2 SYGVNS come from the germline V gene. The CDR3 length is 16 residues. For the CDR3, the DNA is TGTGCCAGCAGTGAATGGGGCGGGAGAGGCACAGATACGCAGTATTTT. This translates into CASSEWGGRGTDTQYF.

The V gene is TRBV7-8, the J gene TRBJ1-2; no clear D gene. Germline CDR1 and CDR2: SGHVS and FQNEAQ. The CDR3 extends over 16 amino acids. The V end was cut by 7 bases, the J end by 3 bases, with 21 bases between. CDR3 in amino acids: CASKNLGLTGDYGYTF. The DNA for the CDR3 is TGTGCCAGCAAGAACCTCGGACTGACTGGCGACTATGGCTACACCTTC.

This chain connects TRBV5-1 to TRBJ2-5; D gene uncertain. This CDR3 has 14 residues. V was trimmed by 3 bases and J by 2 bases, leaving 11 bases between them. In germline, CDR1 is SGHRS, CDR2 YFSETQ. This CDR3 is CASSYSQRQETQYF. In DNA form, the CDR3 reads TGCGCCAGCAGCTACAGCCAGAGGCAAGAGACCCAGTACTTC. Supplemented by reference TRBV5-1 and TRBJ2-5, the full variable domain reads KAGVTQTPRYLIKTRGQQVTLSCSPISGHRSVSWYQQTPGQGLQFLFEYFSETQRNKGNFPGRFSGRQFSNSRSEMNVSTLELGDSALYLCASSYSQRQETQYFGPGTRLLVL.

This rearrangement joins TRBV4-3 to TRBJ2-3; unclear D gene. The CDR3 spans 14 residues. The V gene lost 2 bases and the J gene lost 6 bases, with 12 bases spanning the gap. The V gene's germline CDR1 is LGHNA and CDR2 YSLEER. The CDR3 sequence is CASSQSTTIDTQYF. In DNA form, the CDR3 reads TGCGCCAGCAGCCAATCCACGACGATCGATACGCAGTATTTT.

The rearrangement uses TRBV27 and TRBJ1-5; tentative D call: TRBD1 (5 bases). The CDR3 is made up of 14 amino acids. V shed 6 bases and J shed 9 bases, with 18 bases lying between them. The germline V gene has CDR1 MNHEY and CDR2 SMNVEV (reference sequence). CDR3 protein: CASSSRDLSLPQHF. DNA of the CDR3: TGTGCCAGCAGCTCACGGGACCTCTCTTTGCCCCAGCATTTT.